The source of this TCR beta chain is a study of CD8 T cells in ankylosing spondylitis. Study-wide results and caveats: As reported, disease-linked clones showed significant enrichment in matched ankylosing spondylitis synovial fluid. A TCR beta motif made of fewer than ten highly homologous variants seemed typical of ankylosing spondylitis blood. Some motif variants had been reported before (in reactive arthritis synovial fluid and blood). Disease-linked clones bore a CD8+ phenotype, appearing relatively rarely in peripheral blood.

Quantitative 5'-RACE with molecular barcodes generated TCR beta libraries. TCRdb ran MiXCR on the 5' RACE reads and lists one entry per CDR3 protein. The sample has 400,000 to 450,000 distinct CDR3 sequences; under 20% are singletons. Germline CDR1 MNHEY, CDR2 SVGEGT. The J segment lost 2 bases and the V segment lost 5 bases, leaving 7 bases of the junction unmatched. CDR3 size: 15 residues. This clonotype turned up a few times. The antigen remains unidentified. The TCR sequence derives from a male donor with ankylosing spondylitis. The chain has TRBV6-2 or TRBV6-3 and TRBJ2-7; 9 nucleotides agree with TRBD2. Sequencing was performed on blood, either unsorted or a sorted T cell fraction (not recorded which). CDR3 region: CASSGLAGKTYEQYF. DNA of the CDR3: TGTGCCAGCAGTGGGCTAGCGGGAAAAACCTACGAGCAGTACTTC.